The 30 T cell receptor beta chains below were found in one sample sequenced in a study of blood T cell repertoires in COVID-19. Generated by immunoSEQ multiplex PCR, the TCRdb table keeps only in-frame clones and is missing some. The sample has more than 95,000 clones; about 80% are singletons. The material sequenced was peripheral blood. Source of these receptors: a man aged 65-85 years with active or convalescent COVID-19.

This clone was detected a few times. In nucleotides, the CDR3 is TGTGCCAGCAGCTTGTGGTTGCGCGATCAGCCCCAGCATTTT. Translation gives CASSLWLRDQPQHF. The J gene is TRBJ1-5, the V gene TRBV5-6, with unresolved D. This CDR3 region has 14 residues. Between the trimmed V and J ends, which lost 1 base and 5 bases, there was a span of 10 bases. Per the germline V gene, CDR1 is SGHDT and CDR2 is YYEEEE.

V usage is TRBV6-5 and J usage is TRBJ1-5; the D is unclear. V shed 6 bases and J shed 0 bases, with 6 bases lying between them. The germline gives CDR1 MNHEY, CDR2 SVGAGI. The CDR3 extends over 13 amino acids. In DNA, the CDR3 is TGTGCCAGCAGCAGCGATAGCAATCAGCCCCAGCATTTT. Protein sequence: CASSSDSNQPQHF.

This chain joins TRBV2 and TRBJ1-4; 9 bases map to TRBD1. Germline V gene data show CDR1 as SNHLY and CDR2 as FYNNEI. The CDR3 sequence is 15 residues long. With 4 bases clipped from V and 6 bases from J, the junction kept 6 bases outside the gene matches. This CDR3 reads CASSATGGEYEKLFF. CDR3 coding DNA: TGTGCCAGCAGTGCTACAGGGGGCGAGTATGAAAAACTGTTTTTT.

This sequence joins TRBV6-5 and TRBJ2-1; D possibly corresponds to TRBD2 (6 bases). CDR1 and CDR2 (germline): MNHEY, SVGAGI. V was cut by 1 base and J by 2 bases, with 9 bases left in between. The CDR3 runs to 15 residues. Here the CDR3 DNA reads TGTGCCAGCAGTTACTATGGGGAGGCCTACAATGAGCAGTTCTTC. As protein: CASSYYGEAYNEQFF.

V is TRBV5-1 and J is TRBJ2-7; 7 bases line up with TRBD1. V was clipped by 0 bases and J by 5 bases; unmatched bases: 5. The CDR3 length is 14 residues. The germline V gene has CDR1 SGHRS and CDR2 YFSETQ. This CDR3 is CASSLDRQGHEQYF. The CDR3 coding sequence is TGCGCCAGCAGCTTGGATCGACAGGGTCACGAGCAGTACTTC.

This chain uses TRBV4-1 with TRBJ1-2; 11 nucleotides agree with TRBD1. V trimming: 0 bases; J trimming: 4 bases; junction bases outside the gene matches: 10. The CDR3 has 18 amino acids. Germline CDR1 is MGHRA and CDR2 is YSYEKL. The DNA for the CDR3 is TGCGCCAGCAGCCAAGATCATGGGACAGGGGGGATTGGCTATGGCTACACCTTC. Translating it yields CASSQDHGTGGIGYGYTF.

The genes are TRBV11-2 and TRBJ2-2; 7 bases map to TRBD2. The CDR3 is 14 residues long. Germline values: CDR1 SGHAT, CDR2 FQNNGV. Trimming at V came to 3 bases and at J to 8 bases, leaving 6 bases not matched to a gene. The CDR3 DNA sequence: TGTGCCAGCAGCTTCCGGGGGGTTCCGGGGGAGCTGTTTTTT. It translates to CASSFRGVPGELFF.

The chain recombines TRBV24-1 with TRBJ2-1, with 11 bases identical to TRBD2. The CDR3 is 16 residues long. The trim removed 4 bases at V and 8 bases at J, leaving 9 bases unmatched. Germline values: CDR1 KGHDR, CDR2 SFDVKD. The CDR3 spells CATSDHNSGRAYEQFF. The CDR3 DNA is TGTGCCACCAGTGACCATAATAGCGGGAGGGCCTATGAGCAGTTCTTC.

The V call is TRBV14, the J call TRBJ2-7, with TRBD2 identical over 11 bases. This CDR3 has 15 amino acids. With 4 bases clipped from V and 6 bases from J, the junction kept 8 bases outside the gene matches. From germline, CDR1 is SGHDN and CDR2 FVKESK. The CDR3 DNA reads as TGTGCCAGCAGCCGCGTAGCGGGGGGGCTTACCGAGCAGTACTTC. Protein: CASSRVAGGLTEQYF.

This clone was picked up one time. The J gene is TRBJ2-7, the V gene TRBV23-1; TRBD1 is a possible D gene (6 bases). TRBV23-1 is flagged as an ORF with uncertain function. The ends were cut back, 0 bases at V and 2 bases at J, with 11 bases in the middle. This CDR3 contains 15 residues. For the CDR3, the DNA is TGCGCCAGCAGTCAATCTGGACAGTCTCCCTACGAGCAGTACTTC. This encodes CASSQSGQSPYEQYF.

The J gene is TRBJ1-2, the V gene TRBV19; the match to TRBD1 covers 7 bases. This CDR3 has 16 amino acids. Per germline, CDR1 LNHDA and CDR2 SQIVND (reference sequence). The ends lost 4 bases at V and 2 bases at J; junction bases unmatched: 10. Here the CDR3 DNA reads TGTGCCAGTAGTAGAAATGGGGGGACAGAAAACTATGGCTACACCTTC. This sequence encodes CASSRNGGTENYGYTF.

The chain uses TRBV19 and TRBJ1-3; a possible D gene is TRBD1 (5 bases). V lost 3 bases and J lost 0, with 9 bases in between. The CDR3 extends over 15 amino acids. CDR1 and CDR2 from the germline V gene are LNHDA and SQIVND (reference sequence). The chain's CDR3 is CASSIARGSGNTIYF. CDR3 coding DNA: TGTGCCAGTAGTATTGCTAGGGGCTCTGGAAACACCATATATTTT.

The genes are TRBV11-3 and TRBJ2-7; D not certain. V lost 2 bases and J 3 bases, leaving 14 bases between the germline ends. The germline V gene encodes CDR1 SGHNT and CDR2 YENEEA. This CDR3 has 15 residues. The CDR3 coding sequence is TGTGCCAGCAGCTTACGATTCTCTTCGGTCTACGAGCAGTACTTC. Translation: CASSLRFSSVYEQYF.

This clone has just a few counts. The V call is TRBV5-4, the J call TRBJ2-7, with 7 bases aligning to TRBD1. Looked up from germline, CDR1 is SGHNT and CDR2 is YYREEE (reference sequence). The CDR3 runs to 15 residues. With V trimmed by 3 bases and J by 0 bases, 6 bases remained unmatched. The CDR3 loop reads CASSSTGTSSYEQYF. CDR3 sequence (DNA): TGTGCCAGCAGCTCGACAGGGACCAGCTCCTACGAGCAGTACTTC.

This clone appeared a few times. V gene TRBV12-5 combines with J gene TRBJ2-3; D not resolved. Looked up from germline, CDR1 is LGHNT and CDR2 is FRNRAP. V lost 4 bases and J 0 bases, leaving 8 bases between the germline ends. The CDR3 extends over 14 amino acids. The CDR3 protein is CASGSMTSTDTQYF. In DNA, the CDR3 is TGTGCTAGTGGTTCGATGACTAGCACAGATACGCAGTATTTT.

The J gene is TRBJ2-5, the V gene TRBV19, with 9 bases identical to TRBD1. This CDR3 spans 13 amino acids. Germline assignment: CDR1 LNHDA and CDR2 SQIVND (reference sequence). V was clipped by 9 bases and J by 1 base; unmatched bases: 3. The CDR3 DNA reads TGTGCCAGACTGACAGGGGGCCAAGAGACCCAGTACTTC. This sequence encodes CARLTGGQETQYF.

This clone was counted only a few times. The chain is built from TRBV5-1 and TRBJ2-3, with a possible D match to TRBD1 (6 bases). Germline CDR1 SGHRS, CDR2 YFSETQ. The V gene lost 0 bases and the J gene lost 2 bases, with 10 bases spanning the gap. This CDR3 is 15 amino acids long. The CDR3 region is CASSLGQGHTDTQYF. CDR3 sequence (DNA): TGCGCCAGCAGCTTGGGTCAGGGGCACACAGATACGCAGTATTTT.

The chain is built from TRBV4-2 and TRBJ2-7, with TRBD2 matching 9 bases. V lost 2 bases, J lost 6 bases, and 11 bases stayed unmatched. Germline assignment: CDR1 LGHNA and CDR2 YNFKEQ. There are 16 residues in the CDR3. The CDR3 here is CASSQPAGGPSTEQYF. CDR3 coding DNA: TGTGCCAGCAGCCAACCTGCGGGAGGGCCTTCGACCGAGCAGTACTTC.

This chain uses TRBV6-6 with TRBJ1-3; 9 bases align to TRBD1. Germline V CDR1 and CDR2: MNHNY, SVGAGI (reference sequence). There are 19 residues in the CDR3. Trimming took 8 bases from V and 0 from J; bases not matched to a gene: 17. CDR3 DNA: TGTGCCAGCGGTCTGGACAGGGGACGTTTCTTCAGCTCTGGAAACACCATATATTTT. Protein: CASGLDRGRFFSSGNTIYF.

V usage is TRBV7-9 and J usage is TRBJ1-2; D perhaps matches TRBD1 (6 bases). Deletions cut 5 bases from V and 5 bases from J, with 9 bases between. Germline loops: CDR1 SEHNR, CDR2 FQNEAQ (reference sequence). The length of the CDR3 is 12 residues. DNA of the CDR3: TGTGCCAGCAGCCCCGGACAGTATGGCTACACCTTC. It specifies CASSPGQYGYTF. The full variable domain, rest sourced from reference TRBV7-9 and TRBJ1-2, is DTGVSQNPRHKITKRGQNVTFRCDPISEHNRLYWYRQTLGQGPEFLTYFQNEAQLEKSRLLSDRFSAERPKGSFSTLEIQRTEQGDSAMYLCASSPGQYGYTFGSGTRLTVV.

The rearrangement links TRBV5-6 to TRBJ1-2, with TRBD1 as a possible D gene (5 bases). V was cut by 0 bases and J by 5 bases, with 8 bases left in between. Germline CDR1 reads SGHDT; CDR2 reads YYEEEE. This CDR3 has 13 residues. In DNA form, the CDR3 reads TGTGCCAGCAGCTTGGGACGGGGGTATGGCTACACCTTC. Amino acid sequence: CASSLGRGYGYTF.

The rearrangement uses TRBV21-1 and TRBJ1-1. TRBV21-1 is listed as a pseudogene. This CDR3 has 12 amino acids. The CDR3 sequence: CASTPRNTEAFF. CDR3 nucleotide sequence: TGTGCCAGCACCCCGAGGAACACTGAAGCTTTCTTT.

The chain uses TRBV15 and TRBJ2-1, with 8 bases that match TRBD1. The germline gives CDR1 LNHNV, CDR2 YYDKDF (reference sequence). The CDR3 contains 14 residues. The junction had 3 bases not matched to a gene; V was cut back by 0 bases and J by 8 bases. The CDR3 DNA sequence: TGTGCCACCAGCAGAGACAGGGGGCGGGATGAGCAGTTCTTC. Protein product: CATSRDRGRDEQFF.

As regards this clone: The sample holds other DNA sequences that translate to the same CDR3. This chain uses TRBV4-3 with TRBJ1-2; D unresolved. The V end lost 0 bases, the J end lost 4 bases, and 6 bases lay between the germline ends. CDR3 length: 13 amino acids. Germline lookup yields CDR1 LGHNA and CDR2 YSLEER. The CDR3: CASSQDLSYGYTF. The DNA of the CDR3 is TGCGCCAGCAGCCAAGATCTTAGCTATGGCTACACCTTC.

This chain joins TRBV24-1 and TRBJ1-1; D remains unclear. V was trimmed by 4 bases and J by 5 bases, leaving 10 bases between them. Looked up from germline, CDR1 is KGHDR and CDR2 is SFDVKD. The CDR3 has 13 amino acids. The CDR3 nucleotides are TGTGCCACCAGTGACCCCGTCGAGACTGAAGCTTTCTTT. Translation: CATSDPVETEAFF.

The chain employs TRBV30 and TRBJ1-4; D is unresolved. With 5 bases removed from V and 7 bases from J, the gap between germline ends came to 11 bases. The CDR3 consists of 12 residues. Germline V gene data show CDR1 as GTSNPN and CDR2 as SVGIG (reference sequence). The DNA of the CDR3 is TGTGCCTGGGGTCCGACGGGTGAAAAACTGTTTTTT. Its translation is CAWGPTGEKLFF.

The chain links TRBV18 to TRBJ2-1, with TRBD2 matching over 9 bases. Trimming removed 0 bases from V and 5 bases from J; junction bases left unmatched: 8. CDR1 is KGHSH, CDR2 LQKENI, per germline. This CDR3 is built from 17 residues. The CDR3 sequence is CASSPPGRLAGNNEQFF. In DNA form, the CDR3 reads TGTGCCAGCTCACCACCCGGTCGGCTAGCGGGGAACAATGAGCAGTTCTTC.

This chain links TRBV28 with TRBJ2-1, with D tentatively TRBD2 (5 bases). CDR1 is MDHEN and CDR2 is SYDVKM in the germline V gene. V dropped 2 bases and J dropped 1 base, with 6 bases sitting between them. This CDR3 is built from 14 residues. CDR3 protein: CASSLRGSYNEQFF. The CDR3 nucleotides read TGTGCCAGCAGTTTACGGGGTTCCTACAATGAGCAGTTCTTC.

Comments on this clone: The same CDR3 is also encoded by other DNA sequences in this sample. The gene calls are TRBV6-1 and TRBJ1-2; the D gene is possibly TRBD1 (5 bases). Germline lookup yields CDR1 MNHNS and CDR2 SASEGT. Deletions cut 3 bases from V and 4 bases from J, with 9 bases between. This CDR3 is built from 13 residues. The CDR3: CASSEPGRYGYTF. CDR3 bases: TGTGCCAGCAGTGAGCCAGGGCGCTATGGCTACACCTTC.

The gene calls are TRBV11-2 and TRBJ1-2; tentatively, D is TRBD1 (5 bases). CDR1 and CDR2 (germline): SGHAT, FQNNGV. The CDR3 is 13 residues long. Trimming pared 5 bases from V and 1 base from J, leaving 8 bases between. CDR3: CASSLRVNYGYTF. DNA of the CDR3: TGTGCCAGCAGCCTCAGGGTTAACTATGGCTACACCTTC. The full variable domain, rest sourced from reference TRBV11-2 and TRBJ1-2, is EAGVAQSPRYKIIEKRQSVAFWCNPISGHATLYWYQQILGQGPKLLIQFQNNGVVDDSQLPKDRFSAERLKGVDSTLKIQPAKLEDSAVYLCASSLRVNYGYTFGSGTRLTVV.